This T cell receptor (beta chain) was observed in a study of identifying expanded T cells in peripheral blood (dated by TCRdb to between 2018 and 2021). Broadly, across the study: Four technical replicates, made by sequencing separate aliquots from the same pool of genomic DNA, were compared pairwise. General findings and caveats noted by the study authors: For all healthy donors, the variance in clone template counts between roughly 2-week samples rose significantly as total template count increased. The binomial model flagged around 1.2 differentially abundant clones between technical replicates but 15 to 17 over about 2 weeks and roughly 19 over about four weeks. Across all healthy-donor time intervals, the beta-binomial model significantly cut both the number of clones called differentially abundant and the false-positive rate. The authors expected that over much longer intervals, such as months to years, biological variance in healthy repertoires might increase even further.

Including cysteine and phenylalanine, the CDR3 has 15 amino acids. Of the read, only the CDR3 DNA is kept; its 45 bases are in frame from base 1. V ends up 7 bases short and J 4 bases short, with an unmatched junction base count of 10. No immune events such as infections were documented for the healthy donors during the collection period. To calibrate time-dependent variance in a beta-binomial model of T-cell clone differential abundance, blood repertoires from healthy donors were used as a training cohort. The training cohort was composed of 10 or so healthy donors, 3 female and 7 male. On average the donors were about 45 years old, and their ages spanned roughly 25 to 70 years. Whole blood was collected from each healthy donor at three time points spaced around 2 weeks apart and obtained from a commercial supplier. For immunosequencing, genomic DNA was extracted from unsorted whole blood. The immunoSEQ Assay, which relies on bias-controlled multiplex PCR amplification of genomic DNA, was used to profile TCRbeta CDR3 regions. The source study handled its data this way. To quantify the absolute abundance of each unique TCRbeta CDR3 region, the sequences were collapsed and filtered. Differential abundance was tested with a binomial (Fisher-equivalent) model and with a beta-binomial model adding time-dependent variance fitted from healthy donors. Clones with fewer than 5 combined templates were removed, and a clone was called differentially abundant if the clone's Benjamini-Hochberg FDR was below 0.01. The form v = (b*log(k)+a)^2 was used to model beta-binomial variance as a function of total template count across the two samples. Sourced from immuneACCESS, this table was stored by TCRdb with only in-frame sequences that have V and J called. A share of the clones is absent; for the studies checked, an unresolved V gene accounts for under half, and the remainder has no known explanation. D and trimming come from the DNA, and the V and J calls and clone size come from that table. This sample lists about 58,000 clones; approximately 89% were detected once. Roughly 3.5% of the sample is held by the ten biggest clonotypes.

A word on this clone: What this receptor recognizes is not known. No qualities accompany the bases; no much larger clone lies one base away.

The receptor comes from a person aged 18-70 years in good health. The chain links TRBV5-3 with TRBJ2-3; a stretch of 9 junction bases matches TRBD2. TRBV5-3 belongs to the ORF category, with a function that is uncertain. The sequenced sample was blood. The DNA sequence is TGTGCCAGAGATAAGCTAGCGGGGAATTCAGATACGCAGTATTTT. Its protein reads: CARDKLAGNSDTQYF.